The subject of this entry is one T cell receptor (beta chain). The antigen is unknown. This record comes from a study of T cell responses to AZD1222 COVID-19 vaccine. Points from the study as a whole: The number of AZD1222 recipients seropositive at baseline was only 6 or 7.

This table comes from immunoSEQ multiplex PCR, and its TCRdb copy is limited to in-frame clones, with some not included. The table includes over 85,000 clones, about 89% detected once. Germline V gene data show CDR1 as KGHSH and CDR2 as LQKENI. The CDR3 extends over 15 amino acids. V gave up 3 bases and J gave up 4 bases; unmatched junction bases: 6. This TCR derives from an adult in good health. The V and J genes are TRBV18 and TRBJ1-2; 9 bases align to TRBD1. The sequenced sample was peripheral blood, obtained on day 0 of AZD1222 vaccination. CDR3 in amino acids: CASSPGQGMIYGYTF. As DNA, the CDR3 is TGTGCCAGCTCACCGGGACAGGGAATGATCTATGGCTACACCTTC.